Presented here are 2 T cell receptor beta chains from one specimen sequenced in a study of beta chain features in type 1 diabetes. Study findings and constraints: TCRB CDR3s were moderately but significantly shorter in Type 1 diabetes patients in all four CD4+ subsets.

Their antigens are not known. Of the isolated RNA, all was reverse transcribed, and so the sequenced material was expressed TCRB transcripts. This table comes from immunoSEQ multiplex PCR, and its TCRdb copy is limited to in-frame clones, with some not included. The sample records around 600,000 clones, 12% being singletons. The specimen sequenced was naive CD4+ T cells from blood. The origin of the receptors is a young man with type 1 diabetes.

This chain links TRBV4-1 with TRBJ2-2, with TRBD2 as a possible D gene (5 bases). V lost 0 bases, J lost 7 bases, and 15 bases lay in between. This CDR3 is 16 amino acids long. Germline CDR1 and CDR2: MGHRA and YSYEKL. CDR3 DNA: TGCGCCAGCAGCCAAGAATTAGCCAGCGGCCACGGGGAGCTGTTTTTT. Protein sequence: CASSQELASGHGELFF.

This clone was counted a few times. The CDR3 sequence: CASSQRTGDSYNEQFF. DNA for the CDR3: TGCGCCAGCAGCCAACGGACAGGGGACTCCTACAATGAGCAGTTCTTC. The chain has TRBV4-1 and TRBJ2-1, with 9 bases lining up with TRBD1. CDR1 is MGHRA, CDR2 YSYEKL, per germline. The CDR3 is made up of 16 amino acids. J gave up 0 bases and V 2 bases, and 2 bases lay outside the gene matches.